This entry lists 21 T cell receptor beta chains sequenced from one sample in a study of a mutant IDH1 vaccine in newly diagnosed glioma. Repertoires were generated with immunoSEQ multiplex PCR, while TCRdb's copy carries only in-frame clones and drops some. The profile covers 88,000 or so clones, with approximately 85% appearing a single time and 2% to 2.5% taken by the ten largest. The time point here: week 23, last vaccination. Topical imiquimod accompanied each vaccine dose, which consisted of 300 ug of mutant IDH1 20-mer peptide. Antigen specificity for these receptors is unknown. The sample consisted of PBMCs, taken from a glioma patient whose treatment included an IDH1 peptide vaccine. These receptors originate from a man aged 25 to 45 with glioma. Some clones in this sample may be carry-over from other donors' samples.

J is TRBJ1-2 and V is TRBV28, with 12 positions matching TRBD1. Germline V gene sequence: CDR1 MDHEN, CDR2 SYDVKM. The ends lost 6 bases at V and 8 bases at J; junction bases unmatched: 7. This CDR3 has 14 residues. CDR3 region: CASSQGQGARGYTF. The CDR3, as DNA: TGTGCCAGCAGCCAGGGACAGGGGGCGAGGGGCTACACCTTC.

The rearrangement joins TRBV9 to TRBJ1-2; TRBD1 aligns across 11 bases. J lost 2 bases, V lost 4 bases, and 4 bases had no gene match. CDR3 length equals 15 residues. The germline V gene has CDR1 SGDLS and CDR2 YYNGEE. The CDR3 DNA follows: TGTGCCAGCAGCCCCCGGACAGGGGGCAACTATGGCTACACCTTC. It specifies CASSPRTGGNYGYTF.

CDR3 region: CSVELRGKNTGELFF. DNA of the CDR3: TGCAGCGTTGAGCTGAGGGGGAAGAACACCGGGGAGCTGTTTTTT. V usage is TRBV29-1 and J usage is TRBJ2-2; possibly TRBD1 for D (6 bases). CDR1 and CDR2 (germline): SQVTM, ANQGSEA. CDR3 length: 15 amino acids. Trimming pared 3 bases from V and 1 base from J, leaving 12 bases between.

V is TRBV18 and J is TRBJ2-3; 8 nucleotides align to TRBD2. Germline V lookup: CDR1 KGHSH, CDR2 LQKENI. V trimming: 2 bases; J trimming: 5 bases; junction bases outside the gene matches: 12. This CDR3 spans 17 amino acids. The CDR3: CASSPSRAGVGRDTQYF. CDR3 nucleotides: TGTGCCAGCTCACCATCTCGAGCGGGAGTAGGTAGAGATACGCAGTATTTT.

The chain carries TRBV7-2 and TRBJ1-5; no definite D call. The CDR3 is made up of 14 amino acids. The germline CDR1 and CDR2 sequences are SGHTA and FQGNSA. V lost 1 base and J lost 0, with 4 bases in between. This chain's CDR3 is CASSLGYSNQPQHF. CDR3 bases: TGTGCCAGCAGCTTAGGGTATAGCAATCAGCCCCAGCATTTT.

The chain is built from TRBV6-6 and TRBJ2-7; D is uncertain. The CDR3 is made up of 13 amino acids. In germline, CDR1 is MNHNY, CDR2 SVGAGI (reference sequence). The V end lost 5 bases, the J end lost 2 bases, and 10 bases lay between the germline ends. The CDR3 DNA reads TGTGCCAGCAGTCCTCTCCTCCCCTACGAGCAGTACTTC. The encoded protein is CASSPLLPYEQYF.

The genes are TRBV7-9 and TRBJ1-3; D remains unclear. Germline CDR1 and CDR2: SEHNR and FQNEAQ (reference sequence). This CDR3 has 14 amino acids. V lost 2 bases to trimming and J lost 8 bases, with 13 bases between them. The CDR3 reads CASSLSPRVDTIYF. Written as DNA, the CDR3 is TGTGCCAGCAGCTTAAGCCCGCGGGTGGACACCATATATTTT.

The rearrangement uses TRBV5-4 and TRBJ2-7; D could derive from TRBD1 or TRBD2 (5 bases each). V was cut by 4 bases and J by 2 bases, with 10 bases left in between. There are 13 residues in the CDR3. Per the germline V gene, CDR1 is SGHNT and CDR2 is YYREEE (reference sequence). This CDR3 reads CASSRDRTYEQYF. CDR3 coding DNA: TGTGCCAGCAGCCGGGACCGGACCTACGAGCAGTACTTC. Full variable domain (remainder filled in from reference TRBV5-4 and TRBJ2-7): ETGVTQSPTHLIKTRGQQVTLRCSSQSGHNTVSWYQQALGQGPQFIFQYYREEENGRGNFPPRFSGLQFPNYSSELNVNALELDDSALYLCASSRDRTYEQYFGPGTRLTVT.

V usage is TRBV2 and J usage is TRBJ1-4; 9 bases match TRBD1. V trimming: 6 bases; J trimming: 8 bases; junction bases outside the gene matches: 4. The CDR3 length is 13 residues. Germline lookup yields CDR1 SNHLY and CDR2 FYNNEI. CDR3 bases: TGTGCCAGCAGGGACAGGGGTGAAGAAAAACTGTTTTTT. Translating it yields CASRDRGEEKLFF.

J is TRBJ2-5 and V is TRBV19; maybe TRBD1 (6 bases). Germline V gene sequence: CDR1 LNHDA, CDR2 SQIVND (reference sequence). The CDR3 extends over 13 amino acids. The V end was cut by 7 bases, the J end by 3 bases, with 12 bases between. CDR3 loop: CASKGRGKETQYF. In DNA form, the CDR3 reads TGTGCCAGTAAAGGCAGGGGTAAAGAGACCCAGTACTTC. Supplemented by reference TRBV19 and TRBJ2-5, the full variable domain reads DGGITQSPKYLFRKEGQNVTLSCEQNLNHDAMYWYRQDPGQGLRLIYYSQIVNDFQKGDIAEGYSVSREKKESFPLTVTSAQKNPTAFYLCASKGRGKETQYFGPGTRLLVL.

The rearrangement uses TRBV5-4 and TRBJ1-3; TRBD1 might be the D (5 bases). The CDR3 is 16 residues long. Trimming shortened V by 0 bases and J by 8 bases, and 18 bases separated the two germline ends. CDR1 and CDR2 from the germline V gene are SGHNT and YYREEE (reference sequence). CDR3 nucleotide sequence: TGTGCCAGCAGCTTGGGGGGCTCTGGGGCTCGGCACACCATATATTTT. Translated, it gives CASSLGGSGARHTIYF.

V is TRBV5-3 and J is TRBJ2-3; D uncertain. TRBV5-3 is an ORF for which the function is uncertain. The CDR3 has 16 amino acids. The ends were cut back, 0 bases at V and 0 bases at J, with 11 bases in the middle. CDR3 nucleotide sequence: TGTGCCAGAAGCTTGGTCGGGTCGTCTAGCACAGATACGCAGTATTTT. It yields the protein CARSLVGSSSTDTQYF.

This sequence joins TRBV19 and TRBJ2-2; perhaps TRBD1 as D (6 bases). The CDR3 loop spans 13 amino acids. V was trimmed by 4 bases and J by 6 bases, leaving 9 bases between them. Germline V gene lookup returns CDR1 LNHDA and CDR2 SQIVND (reference sequence). The CDR3 bases are TGTGCCAGTAGTAAAAAGGGGGCCGGGGAGCTGTTTTTT. This sequence encodes CASSKKGAGELFF. Full variable domain (outside the CDR3, taken from reference TRBV19 and TRBJ2-2): DGGITQSPKYLFRKEGQNVTLSCEQNLNHDAMYWYRQDPGQGLRLIYYSQIVNDFQKGDIAEGYSVSREKKESFPLTVTSAQKNPTAFYLCASSKKGAGELFFGEGSRLTVL.

The chain is built from TRBV15 and TRBJ2-5, with a tentative D call TRBD2 (5 bases). V lost 6 bases to trimming and J lost 5 bases, with 19 bases between them. Germline assignment: CDR1 LNHNV and CDR2 YYDKDF (reference sequence). The CDR3 has 15 amino acids. CDR3 coding DNA: TGTGCCACCAGATTCCGCGTGAGGGCGGCGGAGACCCAGTACTTC. The encoded protein is CATRFRVRAAETQYF.

This clone was counted a single time. The gene calls are TRBV5-4 and TRBJ2-6; 9 positions match TRBD1. V dropped 10 bases and J dropped 2; count of bases not matched to a gene: 7. Germline CDR1 and CDR2: SGHNT and YYREEE (reference sequence). The CDR3 has 15 amino acids. The CDR3 region has the DNA TGTGCCGTAACAGGGGGCAGGACTGGGGCCAACGTCCTGACTTTC. It encodes CAVTGGRTGANVLTF.

The genes are TRBV16 and TRBJ1-2, with D uncertain. The CDR3 consists of 16 residues. Looked up from germline, CDR1 is KGHSY and CDR2 is FQNENV. Trimming left V 0 bases short and J 3 bases short, with 14 bases between. The CDR3, as DNA: TGTGCCAGCAGCCAATCGATAATGGCGTATGACTATGGCTACACCTTC. This gives the protein CASSQSIMAYDYGYTF.

The V gene is TRBV27, the J gene TRBJ2-7; maybe TRBD1 (5 bases). Trimming cost V 0 bases and J 6 bases, with 15 bases left between them. Germline CDR1 MNHEY, CDR2 SMNVEV (reference sequence). CDR3 length: 15 amino acids. The CDR3, as DNA: TGTGCCAGCAGTTTATCGAGGACCGGCAGGGCCGAGCAGTACTTC. It is translated as CASSLSRTGRAEQYF.

The chain joins TRBV5-7 to TRBJ2-6; D remains unclear. TRBV5-7 carries the ORF label, with uncertain function. This CDR3 has 16 amino acids. V gave up 5 bases and J gave up 5 bases, with 17 bases separating them. The DNA for the CDR3 is TGTGCCAGCAGTGTACGCGTACAAAGTCGGGCCAACGTCCTGACTTTC. Translated: CASSVRVQSRANVLTF.

The rearrangement uses TRBV4-1 and TRBJ1-2, with D maybe TRBD1 (5 bases). CDR3 length: 17 residues. Deletions cut 2 bases from V and 6 bases from J, with 22 bases between. Germline V CDR1 and CDR2: MGHRA, YSYEKL. The CDR3 DNA reads as TGCGCCAGCAGCCAAAGAACTGGGGCAGCACGTTTTCATGGCTACACCTTC. Translation gives CASSQRTGAARFHGYTF.

This rearrangement joins TRBV28 to TRBJ2-7; D perhaps matches TRBD2 (7 bases). V was shortened by 0 bases and J by 4 bases, with 13 bases between the two germline ends. The CDR3 has 15 residues. Germline V gene sequence: CDR1 MDHEN, CDR2 SYDVKM. CDR3 sequence reads: CASSLWRGGGYEQYF. DNA of the CDR3: TGTGCCAGCAGTTTATGGAGGGGGGGCGGATACGAGCAGTACTTC.

V and J are TRBV28 and TRBJ1-4, with D maybe TRBD1 (5 bases). The CDR3 runs to 15 residues. Trimming removed 3 bases from V and 0 bases from J, with 8 bases in between. Germline V gene sequence: CDR1 MDHEN, CDR2 SYDVKM. The CDR3 is CASSFRGATNEKLFF. CDR3 in DNA: TGTGCCAGCAGTTTCAGAGGGGCAACTAATGAAAAACTGTTTTTT.